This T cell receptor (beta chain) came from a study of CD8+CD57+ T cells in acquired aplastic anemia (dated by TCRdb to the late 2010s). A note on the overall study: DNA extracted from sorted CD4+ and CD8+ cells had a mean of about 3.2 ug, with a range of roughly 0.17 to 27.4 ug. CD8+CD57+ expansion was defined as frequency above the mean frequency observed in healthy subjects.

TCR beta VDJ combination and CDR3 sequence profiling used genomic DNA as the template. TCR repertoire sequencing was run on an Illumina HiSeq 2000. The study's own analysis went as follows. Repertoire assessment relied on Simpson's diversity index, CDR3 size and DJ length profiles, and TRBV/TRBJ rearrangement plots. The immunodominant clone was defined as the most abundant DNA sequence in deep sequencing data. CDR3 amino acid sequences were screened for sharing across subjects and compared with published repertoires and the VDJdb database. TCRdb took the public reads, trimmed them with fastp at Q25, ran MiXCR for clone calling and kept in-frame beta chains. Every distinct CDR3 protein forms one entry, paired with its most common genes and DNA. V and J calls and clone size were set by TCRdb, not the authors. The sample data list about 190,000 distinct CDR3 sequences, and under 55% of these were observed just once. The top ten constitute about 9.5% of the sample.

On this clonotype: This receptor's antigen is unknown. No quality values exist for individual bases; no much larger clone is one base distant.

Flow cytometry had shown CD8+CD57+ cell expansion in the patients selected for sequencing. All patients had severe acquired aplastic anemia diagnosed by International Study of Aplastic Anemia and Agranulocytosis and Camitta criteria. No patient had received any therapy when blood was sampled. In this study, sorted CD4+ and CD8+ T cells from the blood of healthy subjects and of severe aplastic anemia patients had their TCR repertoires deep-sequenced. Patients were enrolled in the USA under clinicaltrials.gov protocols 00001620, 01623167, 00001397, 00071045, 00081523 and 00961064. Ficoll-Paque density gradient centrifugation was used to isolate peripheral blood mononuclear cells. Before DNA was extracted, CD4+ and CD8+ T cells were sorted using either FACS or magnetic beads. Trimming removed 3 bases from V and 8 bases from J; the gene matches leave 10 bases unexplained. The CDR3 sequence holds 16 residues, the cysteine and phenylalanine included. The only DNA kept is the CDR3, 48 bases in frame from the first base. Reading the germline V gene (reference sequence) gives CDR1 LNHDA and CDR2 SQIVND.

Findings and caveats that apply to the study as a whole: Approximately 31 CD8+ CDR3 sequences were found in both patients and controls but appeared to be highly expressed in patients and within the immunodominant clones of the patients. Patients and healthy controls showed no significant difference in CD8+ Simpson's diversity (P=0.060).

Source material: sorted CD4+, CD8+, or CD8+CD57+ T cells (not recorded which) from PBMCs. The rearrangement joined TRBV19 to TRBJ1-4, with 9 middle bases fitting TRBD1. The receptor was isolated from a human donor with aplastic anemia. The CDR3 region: CASSMPRTGEREKLFF. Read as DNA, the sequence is TGTGCCAGTAGTATGCCCCGGACAGGGGAGAGGGAAAAACTGTTTTTT.